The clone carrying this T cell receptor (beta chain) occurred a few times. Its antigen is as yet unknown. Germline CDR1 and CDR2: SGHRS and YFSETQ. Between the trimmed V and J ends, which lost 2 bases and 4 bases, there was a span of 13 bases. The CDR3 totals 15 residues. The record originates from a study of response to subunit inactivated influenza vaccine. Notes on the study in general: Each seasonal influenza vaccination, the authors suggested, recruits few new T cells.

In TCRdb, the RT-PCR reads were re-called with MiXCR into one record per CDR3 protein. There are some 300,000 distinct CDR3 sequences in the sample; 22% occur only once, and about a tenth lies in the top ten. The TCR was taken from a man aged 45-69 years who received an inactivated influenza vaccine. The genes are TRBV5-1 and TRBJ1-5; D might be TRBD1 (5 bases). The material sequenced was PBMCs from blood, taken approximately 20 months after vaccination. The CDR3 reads CASSLRGDGNQPQHF. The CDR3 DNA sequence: TGCGCCAGCAGCTTAAGGGGAGACGGGAATCAGCCCCAGCATTTT.